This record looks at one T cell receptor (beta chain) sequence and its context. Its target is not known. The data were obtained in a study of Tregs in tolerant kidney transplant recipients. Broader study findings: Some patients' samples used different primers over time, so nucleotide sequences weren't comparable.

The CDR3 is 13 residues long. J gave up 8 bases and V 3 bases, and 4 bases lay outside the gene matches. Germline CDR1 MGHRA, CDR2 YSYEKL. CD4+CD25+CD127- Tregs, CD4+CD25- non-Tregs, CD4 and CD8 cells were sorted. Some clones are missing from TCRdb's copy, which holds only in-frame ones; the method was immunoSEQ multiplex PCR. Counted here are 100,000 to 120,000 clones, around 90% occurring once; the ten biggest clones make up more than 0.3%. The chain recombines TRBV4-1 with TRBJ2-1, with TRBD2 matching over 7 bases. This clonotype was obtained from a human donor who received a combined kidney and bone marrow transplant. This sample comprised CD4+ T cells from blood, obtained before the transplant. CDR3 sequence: CASSHQLAYEQFF. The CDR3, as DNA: TGCGCCAGCAGCCATCAACTAGCGTATGAGCAGTTCTTC.